A selection of T cell receptor beta chains follows, all from one sample in a study of cytomegalovirus exposure and HLA in healthy donors. The repertoire was sequenced with immunoSEQ multiplex PCR; TCRdb's copy has only in-frame clones and lacks some. The data hold 150,000 or so clones, with roughly 73% observed a single time. Sequencing was done on a sample of PBMCs. Source of these receptors: a female donor in good health and CMV-seronegative. Both conserved end residues are part of each CDR3. D genes are given only for firm matches. Size is omitted from some rows. Given values are once, few, many or a class for expanded clones.

j_call: TRBJ2-5
clone_size: -
d_call: TRBD1
v_call: TRBV28
cdr3_aa: CASSFKGAFQETQYF
cdr3_nt: TGTGCCAGCAGTTTTAAGGGGGCTTTCCAGGAGACCCAGTACTTC

j_call: TRBJ1-2
clone_size: -
d_call: TRBD1
v_call: TRBV5-1
cdr3_aa: CASSYGQGEGYTF
cdr3_nt: TGCGCCAGCAGCTATGGACAGGGAGAGGGCTACACCTTC

j_call: TRBJ2-5
clone_size: -
d_call: -
v_call: TRBV5-1
cdr3_aa: CASSLAGSGTQYF
cdr3_nt: TGCGCCAGCAGCTTGGCGGGGTCGGGGACCCAGTACTTC

j_call: TRBJ1-2
clone_size: -
d_call: -
v_call: TRBV5-1
cdr3_aa: CASSLYRESYTF
cdr3_nt: TGCGCCAGCAGCTTATACAGGGAAAGCTACACCTTC

j_call: TRBJ1-2
clone_size: few
d_call: -
v_call: TRBV28
cdr3_aa: CASRPLRTGFGYGYTF
cdr3_nt: TGTGCCAGCAGGCCTCTTCGAACAGGGTTTGGCTATGGCTACACCTTC

j_call: TRBJ2-7
clone_size: -
d_call: TRBD1
v_call: TRBV6-5
cdr3_aa: CASTPDRGEQYF
cdr3_nt: TGTGCCAGCACTCCCGACAGGGGCGAGCAGTACTTC

j_call: TRBJ1-1
clone_size: few
d_call: -
v_call: TRBV5-4
cdr3_aa: CASSLGRNTEAFF
cdr3_nt: TGTGCCAGCAGCTTGGGCAGAAACACTGAAGCTTTCTTT

j_call: TRBJ2-7
clone_size: -
d_call: -
v_call: TRBV5-6
cdr3_aa: CASSSRYGEQYF
cdr3_nt: TGTGCCAGCAGCTCCCGATACGGCGAGCAGTACTTC

j_call: TRBJ2-2
clone_size: -
d_call: -
v_call: TRBV30
cdr3_aa: CAWIYPGWGTGELFF
cdr3_nt: TGTGCCTGGATATACCCGGGGTGGGGCACCGGGGAGCTGTTTTTT

j_call: TRBJ1-4
clone_size: few
d_call: TRBD1
v_call: TRBV6-1
cdr3_aa: CASSSGQGGEKLFF
cdr3_nt: TGTGCCAGCAGCTCGGGACAGGGAGGTGAAAAACTGTTTTTT

j_call: TRBJ2-1
clone_size: few
d_call: -
v_call: TRBV9
cdr3_aa: CASSVEAELRNEQFF
cdr3_nt: TGTGCCAGCAGCGTAGAGGCGGAACTTAGGAATGAGCAGTTCTTC

j_call: TRBJ1-4
clone_size: -
d_call: -
v_call: TRBV5-1
cdr3_aa: CASSFSSTDNEKLFF
cdr3_nt: TGCGCCAGCAGCTTTTCATCCACAGATAATGAAAAACTGTTTTTT

j_call: TRBJ1-3
clone_size: -
d_call: TRBD1
v_call: TRBV4-1
cdr3_aa: CASSTGVGTGNTIYF
cdr3_nt: TGCGCCAGCAGCACAGGGGTAGGGACTGGAAACACCATATATTTT

j_call: TRBJ1-6
clone_size: -
d_call: TRBD1
v_call: TRBV9
cdr3_aa: CASSVLLTGEPLHF
cdr3_nt: TGTGCCAGCAGCGTGCTTTTAACAGGGGAACCCCTCCACTTT